This T cell receptor beta chain stems from a study of molecular identifiers for immune sequencing clone quantification. General observations from the study: Effector cells kept over 98% of their molecules in clones above 20 RNA copies, while naive cells kept under 1% there. Among some 990,000 naive cells, as was reported, spiked Jurkat TCR RNA from one cell was detectable. Identical barcode-sharing TCR molecules could lead to underestimated sizes for highly expanded clones.

The bulk TCR libraries were made with methods described before and with listed TCR primers. Each CDR3 protein is one row after TCRdb ran MiXCR on the PCR reads. This sample has about 510,000 distinct CDR3 sequences, with about a fifth found just once. In its sample, this clonotype was seen many times. As yet, its antigen is unknown. Per germline, CDR1 KGHDR and CDR2 SFDVKD. The CDR3 totals 13 residues. The ends were cut back, 7 bases at V and 0 bases at J, with 3 bases in the middle. The chain carries TRBV24-1 and TRBJ2-6; D uncertain. This clonotype was sampled from a human donor in good health. Some libraries in this study had Jurkat cell RNA spiked in. The source material was naive CD8+ T cells from blood, with Jurkat cell RNA spiked in. Subset: FACS-sorted CD8+CD4-CCR7+CD45RA+ naive T cells. CDR3 sequence reads: CATSHSGANVLTF. CDR3 nucleotide sequence: TGTGCCACCAGCCACTCTGGGGCCAACGTCCTGACTTTC.